This entry lists 11 T cell receptor beta chains sequenced from one sample in a study of cytomegalovirus exposure and HLA in healthy donors. PCR amplification relied on 60 Vbeta primers (plus 13 Jbeta primers). Only in-frame clones appear in the TCRdb table, and some are missing; sequencing was by immunoSEQ multiplex PCR. The data show 150,000 to 200,000 clones, with about 70% seen just once and 2.5% to 3.5% held by the top ten. Sequencing input: PBMCs. Receptor source: a male donor in good health and CMV-seronegative.

The J gene is TRBJ1-3, the V gene TRBV30, with D perhaps matching TRBD1 (5 bases). This CDR3 region has 13 residues. Germline CDR1 and CDR2: GTSNPN and SVGIG (reference sequence). Trimming stripped 3 bases from V and 2 bases from J, with 8 bases between. The CDR3 loop reads CAWRRGAGNTIYF. CDR3 in DNA: TGTGCCTGGAGACGGGGGGCTGGAAACACCATATATTTT.

The chain joins TRBV19 to TRBJ2-1; 7 bases match TRBD1. The V gene's germline CDR1 is LNHDA and CDR2 SQIVND (reference sequence). The V segment lost 7 bases and the J segment 0 bases; nucleotides outside the gene matches: 6. CDR3 size: 15 residues. The CDR3 protein is CASMLTGSSYNEQFF. The CDR3 region has the DNA TGTGCCAGTATGCTGACAGGGAGCTCCTACAATGAGCAGTTCTTC.

This clone was seen a handful of times. The V gene is TRBV19, the J gene TRBJ2-3, with 8 bases aligning to TRBD1. There are 17 residues in the CDR3. The trim removed 6 bases at V and 1 base at J, leaving 12 bases unmatched. Germline loops: CDR1 LNHDA, CDR2 SQIVND (reference sequence). The CDR3 DNA reads as TGTGCCAGTAGCGCCTCTCAGGGGGCGAGGGGCACAGATACGCAGTATTTT. This gives the protein CASSASQGARGTDTQYF.

The rearrangement links TRBV18 to TRBJ2-5; TRBD1 matches at 7 bases. Germline V gives CDR1 KGHSH, CDR2 LQKENI. The CDR3 is 14 amino acids. With V trimmed by 4 bases and J by 2 bases, 4 bases remained unmatched. CDR3 coding DNA: TGTGCCAGCTCACGACAGGGTGGGCAAGAGACCCAGTACTTC. Protein product: CASSRQGGQETQYF.

This sequence joins TRBV2 and TRBJ2-1, with D unresolved. Between the trimmed V and J ends, which lost 6 bases and 5 bases, there was a span of 8 bases. The CDR3 is 12 amino acids. Germline values: CDR1 SNHLY, CDR2 FYNNEI. Here the CDR3 reads CASSYTNNEQFF. In DNA, the CDR3 is TGTGCCAGCAGCTATACTAACAATGAGCAGTTCTTC.

The chain couples TRBV5-1 to TRBJ2-5, with a possible D match to TRBD1 (5 bases). The CDR3 loop spans 13 amino acids. V was shortened by 2 bases and J by 5 bases, with 10 bases between the two germline ends. The germline gives CDR1 SGHRS, CDR2 YFSETQ. The CDR3 sequence is CASSFRVAETQYF. The CDR3 region has the DNA TGCGCCAGCAGCTTCAGGGTGGCGGAGACCCAGTACTTC.

The chain couples TRBV7-2 to TRBJ1-2, with 10 bases lining up with TRBD1. The germline gives CDR1 SGHTA, CDR2 FQGNSA. Trimming removed 5 bases from V and 8 bases from J; junction bases left unmatched: 11. This CDR3 has 15 residues. As DNA, the CDR3 is TGTGCCAGCAGCCTCGGGGACAGGGGAAAGGGCGGCTACACCTTC. Protein product: CASSLGDRGKGGYTF.

The chain combines TRBV7-2 with TRBJ2-7, with TRBD1 identical over 10 bases. Trimming removed 3 bases from V and 2 bases from J; junction bases left unmatched: 4. The CDR3 loop spans 15 amino acids. Per germline, CDR1 SGHTA and CDR2 FQGNSA. The CDR3 nucleotides read TGTGCCAGCAGCTTGACAGGGGGCGGGCCCTACGAGCAGTACTTC. The encoded protein is CASSLTGGGPYEQYF. Together with reference TRBV7-2 and TRBJ2-7, the CDR3 gives the full variable domain: GAGVSQSPSNKVTEKGKDVELRCDPISGHTALYWYRQSLGQGLEFLIYFQGNSAPDKSGLPSDRFSAERTGGSVSTLTIQRTQQEDSAVYLCASSLTGGGPYEQYFGPGTRLTVT.

The rearrangement links TRBV4-2 to TRBJ2-2; D is perhaps TRBD1 (5 bases). The V and J ends lost 0 bases and 1 base respectively, with 24 bases between them. From germline, CDR1 is LGHNA and CDR2 YNFKEQ. The CDR3 sequence is 21 residues long. CDR3: CASSQEVLLPGQAGNTGELFF. DNA of the CDR3: TGTGCCAGCAGCCAAGAGGTCCTCCTCCCAGGGCAGGCCGGGAACACCGGGGAGCTGTTTTTT.

The chain has TRBV7-8 and TRBJ1-1; TRBD1 matches at 9 bases. Germline lookup yields CDR1 SGHVS and CDR2 FQNEAQ. CDR3 length: 15 residues. V lost 5 bases, J lost 7 bases, and 11 bases stayed unmatched. For the CDR3, the DNA is TGTGCCAGCAGCCTCCGGGGCGGGACAGGGATTGAAGCTTTCTTT. It is translated as CASSLRGGTGIEAFF.

V gene TRBV9 combines with J gene TRBJ1-1, with 9 bases identical to TRBD1. V was pared by 3 bases and J by 3 bases, with 12 bases of the junction left unmatched. The germline gives CDR1 SGDLS, CDR2 YYNGEE. The CDR3 runs to 17 residues. Here the CDR3 reads CASSAGLTGGADTEAFF. In DNA form, the CDR3 reads TGTGCCAGCAGCGCAGGTCTAACAGGGGGCGCGGACACTGAAGCTTTCTTT.